This passage covers 3 T cell receptor beta chains from one sample sequenced in a study of T cell repertoires in cytomegalovirus infection (dated by TCRdb to between 2017 and 2020). The treatment or condition label of this sample denotes: in vitro stimulation with specific CMV peptide epitopes to enrich CMV-specific T cells. Sequencing relied on an Illumina HiSeq 1500. TCRdb trimmed the raw reads at Q25, called clones with MiXCR and kept productive beta chains. Here each entry gathers all rows of one CDR3 protein and keeps the most common genes and DNA. The sample includes 600,000 to 700,000 distinct CDR3 sequences, with roughly 30% observed a single time. The ten largest clonotypes hold 15% to 20% of the sample. The antigens these receptors bind are not known. This specimen was cultured PBMCs, taken from culture after CMV antigen stimulation. The receptors originated from a human donor in good health (CMV status not recorded). Some clones in this sample may be carry-over from other donors' samples.

This clonotype was recorded only once. A single base separates this from a much larger clone, so it may be a read error. The chain combines TRBV7-2 with TRBJ2-7; D ambiguous. The CDR3 runs 12 residues. The V gene lost 5 bases and the J gene lost 8 bases, with 13 bases spanning the gap. The germline CDR1 and CDR2 sequences are SGHTA and FQGNSA. The CDR3 region has the DNA TGTGCCAGCAGCCCATCATTGTACAAGCAGTACTTC. Translated: CASSPSLYKQYF.

This sequence joins TRBV18 and TRBJ1-5; possibly TRBD1 for D (6 bases). Germline loops: CDR1 KGHSH, CDR2 LQKENI. The germline V and J ends were trimmed by 3 bases and 5 bases, with 11 bases remaining between them. CDR3 length equals 14 residues. CDR3: CASSPGTIDQPQHF. CDR3 DNA: TGTGCCAGCTCACCCGGGACAATCGATCAGCCCCAGCATTTT. Full variable domain (outside the CDR3, taken from reference TRBV18 and TRBJ1-5): NAGVMQNPRHLVRRRGQEARLRCSPMKGHSHVYWYRQLPEEGLKFMVYLQKENIIDESGMPKERFSAEFPKEGPSILRIQQVVRGDSAAYFCASSPGTIDQPQHFGDGTRLSIL.

This chain links TRBV11-2 with TRBJ2-7; 7 bases map to TRBD2. J lost 12 bases, V lost 7 bases, and 12 bases had no gene match. The CDR3 spans 12 residues. In germline, CDR1 is SGHAT, CDR2 FQNNGV. This CDR3 is CASNSWGTNPYF. The CDR3 DNA reads as TGTGCCAGCAACTCGTGGGGGACTAACCCGTACTTC.